This TCR beta chain emerged from a study of blood T cell repertoires in COVID-19. Across the whole study: The United States, Italy and Spain were the sources of the acute and convalescent COVID-19 samples. T cells, B-cell-depleted T cells, or PBMCs provided the cDNA or gDNA that served as material.

In Seattle, patients joined the study during active infection and were tracked longitudinally. The V and J ends lost 0 bases and 5 bases respectively, with 11 bases between them. The CDR3 runs 14 residues. Germline CDR1 reads SGHDT; CDR2 reads YYEEEE. Generated by immunoSEQ multiplex PCR, the TCRdb table keeps only in-frame clones and is missing some. This table has about 350,000 clones, over 70% appearing once. The V gene is TRBV5-6, the J gene TRBJ1-1; D remains unclear. The clonotype originates from a woman in her forties or fifties with COVID-19, enrolled during active disease. The sequenced sample consisted of peripheral blood. In DNA, the CDR3 is TGTGCCAGCAGCTTGGCTTTCTCGGGGACTGAAGCTTTCTTT. Protein product: CASSLAFSGTEAFF.